The rows below give T cell receptor beta chains drawn from one sample of a study of beta chain features in type 1 diabetes. The data were produced by immunoSEQ multiplex PCR, yet TCRdb's version contains in-frame clones alone and is incomplete. The sample has about 370,000 clones, 9.6% seen once. Material for sequencing was central memory CD4+ T cells from blood. All receptors come from a man aged 30-40 years with type 1 diabetes. CDR3s include the opening cysteine and the closing phenylalanine or tryptophan. A D gene is named only where the DNA matches it firmly. Size is omitted from some rows. Given values are once, few, many or a class for expanded clones.

d_call j_call clone_size v_call cdr3_aa cdr3_nt
TRBD1 TRBJ2-5 many TRBV2 CASRDRGETQYF TGTGCCAGCAGAGACAGGGGTGAGACCCAGTACTTC
NA TRBJ2-1 NA TRBV2 CASVQDSYNEQFF TGTGCCAGCGTCCAGGACTCCTACAATGAGCAGTTCTTC
NA TRBJ2-5 few TRBV28 CASSATGTETQYF TGTGCCAGCAGTGCGACAGGGACTGAGACCCAGTACTTC
NA TRBJ1-5 NA TRBV6-6 CASSYAGSQHF TGTGCCAGCAGTTACGCTGGTTCCCAGCATTTT
NA TRBJ2-5 few TRBV6-5 CASRTVQETQYF TGTGCCAGCAGGACGGTTCAAGAGACCCAGTACTTC
TRBD2 TRBJ2-3 few TRBV5-4 CASSLAPSGTADTQYF TGTGCCAGCAGCTTAGCGCCTAGCGGGACGGCAGATACGCAGTATTTT
NA TRBJ1-5 few TRBV15 CATSRDINQPQHF TGTGCCACCAGCAGGGACATCAATCAGCCCCAGCATTTT
NA TRBJ2-7 NA TRBV30 CAWRDLAYEQYF TGTGCCTGGAGGGACCTTGCCTACGAGCAGTACTTC
NA TRBJ2-1 few TRBV5-1 CASSFGGRGNNEQFF TGCGCCAGCAGCTTTGGGGGCCGAGGAAACAATGAGCAGTTCTTC
NA TRBJ2-1 few TRBV5-1 CASSDPPRNEQFF TGCGCCAGCAGCGACCCGCCGAGGAATGAGCAGTTCTTC
TRBD2 TRBJ2-1 NA TRBV2 CASSALAGVHEQFF TGTGCCAGCAGTGCACTAGCGGGAGTCCACGAGCAGTTCTTC
NA TRBJ2-6 NA TRBV9 CARSLGTGAGANVLTF TGTGCCCGCAGCCTTGGGACGGGGGCTGGGGCCAACGTCCTGACTTTC
NA TRBJ1-1 few TRBV28 CASSSTPTAFF TGTGCCAGCAGTTCCACCCCGACAGCTTTCTTT
TRBD1 TRBJ2-1 NA TRBV27 CASSGLTTGTGLYNEQFF TGTGCCAGCAGCGGATTGACGACCGGGACAGGGCTTTACAATGAGCAGTTCTTC
NA TRBJ2-3 few TRBV10-3 CASRGLSTDTQYF TGTGCCAGCAGAGGACTGAGCACAGATACGCAGTATTTT
TRBD2 TRBJ2-3 NA TRBV6-4 CASSEFTGGADTQYF TGTGCCAGCAGTGAGTTTACGGGAGGGGCAGATACGCAGTATTTT
TRBD1 TRBJ2-5 few TRBV5-1 CASSSGTVQETQYF TGCGCCAGCAGCTCCGGGACAGTGCAAGAGACCCAGTACTTC
TRBD2 TRBJ2-1 NA TRBV13 CASSSLNLTSGSSYNEQFF TGTGCCAGCAGCTCCCTCAACCTTACTAGCGGGAGCTCCTACAATGAGCAGTTCTTC
NA TRBJ2-3 NA TRBV25-1 CASSVYTQYF TGTGCCAGCAGTGTGTATACGCAGTATTTT
NA TRBJ2-2 few TRBV29-1 CSVGQGFSGELFF TGCAGCGTCGGGCAGGGGTTTTCCGGGGAGCTGTTTTTT